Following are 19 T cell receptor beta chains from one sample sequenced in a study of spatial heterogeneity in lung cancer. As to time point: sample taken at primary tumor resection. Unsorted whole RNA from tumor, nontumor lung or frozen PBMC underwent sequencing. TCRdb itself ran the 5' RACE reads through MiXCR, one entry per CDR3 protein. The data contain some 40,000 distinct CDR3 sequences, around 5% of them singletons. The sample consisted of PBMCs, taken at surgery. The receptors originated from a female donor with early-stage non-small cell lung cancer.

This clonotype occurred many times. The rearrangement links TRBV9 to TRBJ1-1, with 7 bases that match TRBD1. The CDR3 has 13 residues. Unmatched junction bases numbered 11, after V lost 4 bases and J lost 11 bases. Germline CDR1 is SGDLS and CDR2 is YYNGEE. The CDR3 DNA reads TGTGCCAGCAGCAAAACAGGGGCTAGTTTGGCTTTCTTT. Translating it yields CASSKTGASLAFF.

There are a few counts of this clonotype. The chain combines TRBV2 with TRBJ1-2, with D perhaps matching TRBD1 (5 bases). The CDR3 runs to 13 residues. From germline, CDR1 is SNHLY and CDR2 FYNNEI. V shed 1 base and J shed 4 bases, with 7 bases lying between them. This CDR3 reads CASSEGQPYGYTF. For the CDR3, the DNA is TGTGCCAGCAGTGAAGGACAGCCCTATGGCTACACCTTC.

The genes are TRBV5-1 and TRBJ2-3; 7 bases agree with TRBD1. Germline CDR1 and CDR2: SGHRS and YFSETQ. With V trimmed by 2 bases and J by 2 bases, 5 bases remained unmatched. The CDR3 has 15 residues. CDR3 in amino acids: CASSFTGDPTDTQYF. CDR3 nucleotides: TGCGCCAGCAGCTTCACAGGGGACCCCACAGATACGCAGTATTTT. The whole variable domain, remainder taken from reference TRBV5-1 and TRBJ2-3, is KAGVTQTPRYLIKTRGQQVTLSCSPISGHRSVSWYQQTPGQGLQFLFEYFSETQRNKGNFPGRFSGRQFSNSRSEMNVSTLELGDSALYLCASSFTGDPTDTQYFGPGTRLTVL.

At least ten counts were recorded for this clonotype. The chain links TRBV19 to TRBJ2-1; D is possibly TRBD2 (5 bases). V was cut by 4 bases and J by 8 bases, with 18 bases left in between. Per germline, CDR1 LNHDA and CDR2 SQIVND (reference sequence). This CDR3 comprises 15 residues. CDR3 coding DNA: TGTGCCAGTAGTACAACTAGGTATACATCAGATGAGCAGTTCTTC. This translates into CASSTTRYTSDEQFF.

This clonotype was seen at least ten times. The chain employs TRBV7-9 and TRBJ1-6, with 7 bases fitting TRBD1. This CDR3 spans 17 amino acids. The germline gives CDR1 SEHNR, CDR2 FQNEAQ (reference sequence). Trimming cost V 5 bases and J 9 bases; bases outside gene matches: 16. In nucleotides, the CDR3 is TGTGCCAGCAGCACTCACGCAAGACAGGGATTCAGTTCACCCCTCCACTTT. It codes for CASSTHARQGFSSPLHF.

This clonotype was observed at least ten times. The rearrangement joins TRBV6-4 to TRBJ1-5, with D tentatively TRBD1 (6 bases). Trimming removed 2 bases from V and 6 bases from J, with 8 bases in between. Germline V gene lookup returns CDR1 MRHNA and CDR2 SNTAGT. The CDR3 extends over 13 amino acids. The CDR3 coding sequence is TGTGCCAGCAGTGACCGAGGGGGTCAGCCCCAGCATTTT. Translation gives CASSDRGGQPQHF.

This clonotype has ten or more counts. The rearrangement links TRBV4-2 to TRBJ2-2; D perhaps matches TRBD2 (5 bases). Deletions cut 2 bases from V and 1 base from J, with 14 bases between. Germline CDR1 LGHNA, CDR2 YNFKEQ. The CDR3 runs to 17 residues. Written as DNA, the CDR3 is TGTGCCAGCAGCCAAACGGGATTTAGCGAGAACACCGGGGAGCTGTTTTTT. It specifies CASSQTGFSENTGELFF.

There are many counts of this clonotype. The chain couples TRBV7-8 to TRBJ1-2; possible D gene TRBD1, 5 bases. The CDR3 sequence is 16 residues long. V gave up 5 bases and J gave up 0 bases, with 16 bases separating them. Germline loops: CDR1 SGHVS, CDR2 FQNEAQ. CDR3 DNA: TGTGCCAGCAGCCCCAGTGAGGGGCGGGCTAACTATGGCTACACCTTC. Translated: CASSPSEGRANYGYTF.

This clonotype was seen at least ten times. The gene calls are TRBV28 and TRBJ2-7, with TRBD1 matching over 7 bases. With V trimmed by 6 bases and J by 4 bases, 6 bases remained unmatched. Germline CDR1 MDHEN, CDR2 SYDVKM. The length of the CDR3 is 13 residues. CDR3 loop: CASRHTGVYEQYF. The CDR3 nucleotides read TGTGCCAGCAGGCACACAGGGGTTTACGAGCAGTACTTC.

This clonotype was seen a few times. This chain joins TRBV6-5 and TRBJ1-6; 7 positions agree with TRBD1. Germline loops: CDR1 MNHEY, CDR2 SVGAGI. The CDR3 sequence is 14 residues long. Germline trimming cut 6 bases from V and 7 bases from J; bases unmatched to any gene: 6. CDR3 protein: CASRAGGQNSPLHF. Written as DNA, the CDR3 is TGTGCCAGCAGGGCCGGGGGACAGAATTCACCCCTCCACTTT.

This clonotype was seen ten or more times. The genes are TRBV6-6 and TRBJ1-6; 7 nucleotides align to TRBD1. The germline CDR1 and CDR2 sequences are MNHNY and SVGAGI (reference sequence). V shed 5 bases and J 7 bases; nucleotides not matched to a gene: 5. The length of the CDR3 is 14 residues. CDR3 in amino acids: CASSPGTDNSPLHF. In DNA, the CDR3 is TGTGCCAGCAGTCCCGGGACAGACAATTCACCCCTCCACTTT.

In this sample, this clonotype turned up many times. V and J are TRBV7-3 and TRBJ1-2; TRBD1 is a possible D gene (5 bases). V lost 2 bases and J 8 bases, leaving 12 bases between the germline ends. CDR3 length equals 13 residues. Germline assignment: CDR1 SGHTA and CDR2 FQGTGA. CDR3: CASSLERGGGYTF. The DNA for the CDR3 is TGTGCCAGCAGCTTAGAAAGGGGCGGCGGCTACACCTTC.

In DNA, the CDR3 is TGTGCCAGCAGCTTAAGTCCAGGGGCTGAAGCTTTCTTT. This codes for CASSLSPGAEAFF. The V and J genes are TRBV7-6 and TRBJ1-1, with D tentatively TRBD1 (6 bases). This CDR3 spans 13 amino acids. V was cut by 2 bases and J by 6 bases, with 10 bases left in between. Germline CDR1 SGHVS, CDR2 FNYEAQ.

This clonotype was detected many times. The CDR3 protein is CATHRVDNYGYTF. Here the CDR3 DNA reads TGTGCCACCCATCGGGTGGATAACTATGGCTACACCTTC. The chain carries TRBV10-3 and TRBJ1-2; unclear D gene. CDR3 length: 13 amino acids. Germline CDR1 and CDR2: ENHRY and SYGVKD. V was clipped by 10 bases and J by 1 base, with 13 bases between them.

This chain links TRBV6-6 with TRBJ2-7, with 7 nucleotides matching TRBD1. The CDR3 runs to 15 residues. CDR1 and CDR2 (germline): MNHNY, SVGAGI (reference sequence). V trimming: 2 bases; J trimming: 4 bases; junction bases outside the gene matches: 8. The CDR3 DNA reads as TGTGCCAGCAGTTACGCCCGGGACAGCAGTTACGAGCAGTACTTC. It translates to CASSYARDSSYEQYF.

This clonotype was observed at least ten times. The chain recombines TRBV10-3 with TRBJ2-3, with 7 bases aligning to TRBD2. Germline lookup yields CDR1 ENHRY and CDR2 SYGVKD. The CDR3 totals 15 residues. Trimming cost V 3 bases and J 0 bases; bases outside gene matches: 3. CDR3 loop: CAISDRGLSTDTQYF. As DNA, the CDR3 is TGTGCCATCAGTGATAGGGGACTAAGCACAGATACGCAGTATTTT.

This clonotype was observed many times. The DNA of the CDR3 is TGTGCCAGCAGCCAAGTTTCTCCCGGACAGGGTGCGGCCAAAAACATTCAGTACTTC. It yields the protein CASSQVSPGQGAAKNIQYF. This rearrangement joins TRBV3-1 to TRBJ2-4, with TRBD1 matching 8 bases. CDR1 and CDR2 from the germline V gene are LGHDT and YNNKEL (reference sequence). CDR3 length: 19 residues. V was clipped by 1 base and J by 1 base; unmatched bases: 12.

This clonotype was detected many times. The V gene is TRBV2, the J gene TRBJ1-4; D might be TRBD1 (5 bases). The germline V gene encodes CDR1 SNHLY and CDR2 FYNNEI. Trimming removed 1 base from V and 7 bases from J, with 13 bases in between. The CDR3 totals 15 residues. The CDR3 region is CASSEVEGLGEKLFF. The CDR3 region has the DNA TGTGCCAGCAGTGAAGTTGAGGGGCTTGGTGAAAAACTGTTTTTT.

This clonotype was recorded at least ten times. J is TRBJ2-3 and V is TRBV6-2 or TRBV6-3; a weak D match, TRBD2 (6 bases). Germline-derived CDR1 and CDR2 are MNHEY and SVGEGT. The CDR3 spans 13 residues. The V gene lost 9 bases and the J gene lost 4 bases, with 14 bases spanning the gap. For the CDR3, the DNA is TGTGCCAGTAAGACTAGGCGGGCAGATACGCAGTATTTT. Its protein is CASKTRRADTQYF.